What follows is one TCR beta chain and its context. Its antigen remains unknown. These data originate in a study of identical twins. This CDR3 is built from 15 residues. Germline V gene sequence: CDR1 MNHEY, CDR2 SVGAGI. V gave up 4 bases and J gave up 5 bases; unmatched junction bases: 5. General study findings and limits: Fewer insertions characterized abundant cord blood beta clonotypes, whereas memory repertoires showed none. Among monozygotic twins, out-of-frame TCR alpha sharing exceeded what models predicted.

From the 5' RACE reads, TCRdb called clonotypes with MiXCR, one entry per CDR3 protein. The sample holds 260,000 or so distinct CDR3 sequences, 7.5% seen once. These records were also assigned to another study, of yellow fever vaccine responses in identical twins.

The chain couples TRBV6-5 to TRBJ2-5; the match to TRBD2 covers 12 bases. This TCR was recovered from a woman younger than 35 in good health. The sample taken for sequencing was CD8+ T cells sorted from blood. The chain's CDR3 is CASSSLAGGRETQYF. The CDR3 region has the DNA TGTGCCAGCAGTTCGCTAGCGGGGGGGCGGGAGACCCAGTACTTC.